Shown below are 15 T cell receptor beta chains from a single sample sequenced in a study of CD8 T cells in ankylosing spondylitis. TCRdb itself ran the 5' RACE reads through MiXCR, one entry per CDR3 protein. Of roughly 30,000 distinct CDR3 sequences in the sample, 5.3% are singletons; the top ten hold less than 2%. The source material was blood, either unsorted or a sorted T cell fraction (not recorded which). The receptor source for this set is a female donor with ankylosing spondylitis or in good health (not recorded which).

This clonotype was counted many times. The DNA for the CDR3 is TGTGCCAGCAGCGGGACACTTAACACCGGGGAGCTGTTTTTT. Translated, it gives CASSGTLNTGELFF. The rearrangement joins TRBV9 to TRBJ2-2, with TRBD1 as a possible D gene (5 bases). The CDR3 is made up of 14 amino acids. Trimming cost V 3 bases and J 2 bases, with 8 bases left between them. Germline loops: CDR1 SGDLS, CDR2 YYNGEE.

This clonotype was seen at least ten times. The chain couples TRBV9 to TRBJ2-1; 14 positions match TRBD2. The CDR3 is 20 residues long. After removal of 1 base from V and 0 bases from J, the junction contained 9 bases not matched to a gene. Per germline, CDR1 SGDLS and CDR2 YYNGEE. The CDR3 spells CASSVLPGLAGASSYNEQFF. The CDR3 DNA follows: TGTGCCAGCAGCGTATTGCCGGGACTAGCGGGGGCGAGCTCCTACAATGAGCAGTTCTTC.

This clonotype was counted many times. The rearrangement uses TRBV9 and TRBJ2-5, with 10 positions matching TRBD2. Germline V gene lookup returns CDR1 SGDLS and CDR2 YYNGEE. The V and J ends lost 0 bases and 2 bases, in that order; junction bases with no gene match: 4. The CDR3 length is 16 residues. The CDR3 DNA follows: TGTGCCAGCAGCGTAGCCCCTAGCGGGGGTCAAGAGACCCAGTACTTC. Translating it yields CASSVAPSGGQETQYF. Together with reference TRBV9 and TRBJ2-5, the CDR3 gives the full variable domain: DSGVTQTPKHLITATGQRVTLRCSPRSGDLSVYWYQQSLDQGLQFLIQYYNGEERAKGNILERFSAQQFPDLHSELNLSSLELGDSALYFCASSVAPSGGQETQYFGPGTRLLVL.

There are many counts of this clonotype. The chain's CDR3 is CASSVVDSTGLFF. In DNA form, the CDR3 reads TGTGCCAGCAGCGTAGTTGACTCGACTGGGCTGTTTTTT. The V gene is TRBV9, the J gene TRBJ2-2; D not certain. The CDR3 loop spans 13 amino acids. V lost 0 bases to trimming and J lost 13 bases, with 13 bases between them. Germline CDR1 and CDR2: SGDLS and YYNGEE.

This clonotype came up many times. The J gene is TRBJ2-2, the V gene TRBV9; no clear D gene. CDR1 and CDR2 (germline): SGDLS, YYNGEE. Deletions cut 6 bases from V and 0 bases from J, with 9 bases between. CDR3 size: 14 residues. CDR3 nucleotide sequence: TGTGCCAGCACTGCCGCATCGAACACCGGGGAGCTGTTTTTT. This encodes CASTAASNTGELFF.

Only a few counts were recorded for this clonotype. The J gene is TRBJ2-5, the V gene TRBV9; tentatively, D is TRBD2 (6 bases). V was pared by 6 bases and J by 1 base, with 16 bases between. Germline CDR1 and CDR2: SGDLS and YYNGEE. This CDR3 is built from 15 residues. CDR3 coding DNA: TGTGCCAGCACCTTGGCCGGCGGGGTCCAAGAGACCCAGTACTTC. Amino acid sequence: CASTLAGGVQETQYF.

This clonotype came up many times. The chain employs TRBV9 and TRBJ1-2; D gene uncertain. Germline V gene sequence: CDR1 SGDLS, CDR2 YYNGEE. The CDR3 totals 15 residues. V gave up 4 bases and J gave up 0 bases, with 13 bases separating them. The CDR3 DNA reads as TGTGCCAGCAGCCGGGCCGTAAATACTAACTATGGCTACACCTTC. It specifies CASSRAVNTNYGYTF.

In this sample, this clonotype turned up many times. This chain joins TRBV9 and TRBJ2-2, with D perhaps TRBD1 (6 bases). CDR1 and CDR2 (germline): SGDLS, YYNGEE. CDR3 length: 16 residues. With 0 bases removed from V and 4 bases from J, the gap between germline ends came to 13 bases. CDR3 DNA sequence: TGTGCCAGCAGCGTAGCGGGTAGGGGGTCCACCGGGGAGCTGTTTTTT. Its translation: CASSVAGRGSTGELFF.

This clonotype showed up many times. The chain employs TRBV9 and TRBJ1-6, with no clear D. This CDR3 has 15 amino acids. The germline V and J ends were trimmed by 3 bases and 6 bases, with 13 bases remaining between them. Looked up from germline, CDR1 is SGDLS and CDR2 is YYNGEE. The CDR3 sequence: CASSADPGPNSPLHF. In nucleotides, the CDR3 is TGTGCCAGCAGCGCGGATCCAGGCCCTAATTCACCCCTCCACTTT.

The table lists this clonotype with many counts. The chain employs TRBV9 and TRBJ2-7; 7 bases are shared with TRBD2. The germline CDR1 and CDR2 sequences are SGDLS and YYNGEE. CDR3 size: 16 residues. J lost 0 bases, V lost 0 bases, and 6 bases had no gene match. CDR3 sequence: CASSVGGGSTSYEQYF. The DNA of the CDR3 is TGTGCCAGCAGCGTAGGTGGCGGGAGCACCTCCTACGAGCAGTACTTC. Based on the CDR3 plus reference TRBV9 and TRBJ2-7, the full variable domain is DSGVTQTPKHLITATGQRVTLRCSPRSGDLSVYWYQQSLDQGLQFLIQYYNGEERAKGNILERFSAQQFPDLHSELNLSSLELGDSALYFCASSVGGGSTSYEQYFGPGTRLTVT.

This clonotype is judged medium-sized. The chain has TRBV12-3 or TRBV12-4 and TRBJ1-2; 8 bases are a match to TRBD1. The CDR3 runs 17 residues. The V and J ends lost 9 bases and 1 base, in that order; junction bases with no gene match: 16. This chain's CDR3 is CASPFWQDRVLNYGYTF. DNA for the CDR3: TGTGCCAGTCCTTTTTGGCAGGACAGGGTTCTTAACTATGGCTACACCTTC.

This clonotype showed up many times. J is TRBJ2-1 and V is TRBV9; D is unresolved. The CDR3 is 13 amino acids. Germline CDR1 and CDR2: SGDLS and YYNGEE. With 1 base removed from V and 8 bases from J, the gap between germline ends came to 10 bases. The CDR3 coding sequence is TGTGCCAGCAGCGTAAGCGTCCAGGATGAGCAGTTCTTC. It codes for CASSVSVQDEQFF.

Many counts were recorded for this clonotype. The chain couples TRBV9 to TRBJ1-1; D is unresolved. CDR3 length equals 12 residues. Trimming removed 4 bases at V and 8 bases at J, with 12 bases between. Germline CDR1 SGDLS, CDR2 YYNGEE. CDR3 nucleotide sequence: TGTGCCAGCAGCACAGACGAGGGCGAAGCTTTCTTT. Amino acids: CASSTDEGEAFF.

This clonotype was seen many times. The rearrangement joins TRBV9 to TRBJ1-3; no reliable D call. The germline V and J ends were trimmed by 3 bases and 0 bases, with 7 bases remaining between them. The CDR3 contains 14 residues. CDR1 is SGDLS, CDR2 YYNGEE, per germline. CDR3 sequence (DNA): TGTGCCAGCAGCGATGAGAGCTCTGGAAACACCATATATTTT. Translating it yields CASSDESSGNTIYF.

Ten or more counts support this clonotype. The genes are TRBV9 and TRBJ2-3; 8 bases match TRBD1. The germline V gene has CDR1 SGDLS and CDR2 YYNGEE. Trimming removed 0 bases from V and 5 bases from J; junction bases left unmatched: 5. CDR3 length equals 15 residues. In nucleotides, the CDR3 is TGTGCCAGCAGCGTAGAGGCAGGGGGCGGAGATACGCAGTATTTT. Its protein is CASSVEAGGGDTQYF.